The 16 T cell receptor beta chains reported below all come from one sample, sequenced in a study of beta chain features in type 1 diabetes. All of the isolated RNA was reverse transcribed, so expressed TCRB transcripts were sequenced. The method was immunoSEQ multiplex PCR; TCRdb's version includes in-frame clones alone and lacks a portion of them. There are over 150,000 clones in the sample; around 8.5% occur only once, and about 0.6% lies in the top ten. Material: central memory CD4+ T cells from blood. The receptors here all came from a man between 18 and 35 years old in good health.

The chain combines TRBV28 with TRBJ1-2, with 7 bases aligning to TRBD1. Per germline, CDR1 MDHEN and CDR2 SYDVKM. V lost 5 bases and J lost 6; bases outside the gene matches: 6. The CDR3 length is 13 residues. The CDR3: CASSPGDSDGYTF. CDR3 DNA sequence: TGTGCCAGCAGTCCTGGGGACAGCGATGGCTACACCTTC.

In its sample, this clone was seen many times. The V call is TRBV7-6, the J call TRBJ2-7; 8 positions agree with TRBD2. The V and J ends lost 6 bases and 3 bases, in that order; junction bases with no gene match: 7. This CDR3 comprises 14 residues. Germline V gives CDR1 SGHVS, CDR2 FNYEAQ. The CDR3 region has the DNA TGTGCCAGCAGTCTAGCGGGCAAGGTCTACGAGCAGTACTTC. Amino acid sequence: CASSLAGKVYEQYF.

This clone has only a few counts. The V gene is TRBV28, the J gene TRBJ2-5, with a tentative D call TRBD1 (5 bases). From germline, CDR1 is MDHEN and CDR2 SYDVKM. The CDR3 consists of 13 residues. The V end was cut by 6 bases, the J end by 5 bases, with 13 bases between. CDR3 sequence: CASRSRVRETQYF. The CDR3 nucleotides read TGTGCCAGCAGGAGCAGGGTCCGTGAGACCCAGTACTTC.

This clone was counted ten times or more. The V gene is TRBV19, the J gene TRBJ2-3; TRBD1 matches 7 bases. This CDR3 is built from 14 residues. The ends lost 10 bases at V and 0 bases at J; junction bases unmatched: 7. CDR1 and CDR2 (germline): LNHDA, SQIVND (reference sequence). The CDR3: CAISQGVSTDTQYF. The CDR3 DNA is TGTGCCATTTCGCAGGGGGTCAGCACAGATACGCAGTATTTT.

The chain is built from TRBV19 and TRBJ2-1; the match to TRBD2 covers 9 bases. The ends lost 6 bases at V and 13 bases at J; junction bases unmatched: 4. Per the germline V gene, CDR1 is LNHDA and CDR2 is SQIVND (reference sequence). This CDR3 is 11 amino acids long. Written as DNA, the CDR3 is TGTGCCAGTAGCATGCGGGAGGGACAGTTCTTC. Its translation: CASSMREGQFF.

This clone was recorded a few times. CDR3: CASSQGVRTDTQYF. CDR3 in DNA: TGTGCCAGCAGTCAGGGGGTGAGAACAGATACGCAGTATTTT. This rearrangement joins TRBV7-3 to TRBJ2-3, with 7 positions matching TRBD1. The CDR3 covers 14 residues. Germline lookup yields CDR1 SGHTA and CDR2 FQGTGA. The V and J ends lost 6 bases and 3 bases, in that order; junction bases with no gene match: 6.

The V gene is TRBV6-5, the J gene TRBJ1-5; D gene uncertain. Germline CDR1 is MNHEY and CDR2 is SVGAGI. The germline V and J ends were trimmed by 2 bases and 5 bases, with 4 bases remaining between them. The length of the CDR3 is 12 residues. The CDR3 DNA sequence: TGTGCCAGCAGTTACCAGGATCAGCCCCAGCATTTT. Its protein product is CASSYQDQPQHF.

At least ten counts were recorded for this clone. The V and J genes are TRBV30 and TRBJ2-7, with D hard to call. The V gene lost 4 bases and the J gene lost 0 bases, with 13 bases spanning the gap. The CDR3 covers 14 residues. The germline CDR1 and CDR2 sequences are GTSNPN and SVGIG (reference sequence). The CDR3 here is CAWNGQSYSYEQYF. The DNA of the CDR3 is TGTGCCTGGAACGGTCAAAGCTACTCCTACGAGCAGTACTTC.

The J gene is TRBJ2-6, the V gene TRBV5-5; D is unresolved. Germline V lookup: CDR1 SGHKS, CDR2 YYEKEE (reference sequence). The V end was cut by 5 bases, the J end by 2 bases, with 11 bases between. CDR3 length: 15 amino acids. The CDR3 region has the DNA TGTGCCAGCAGGTTGACGGTGGCTGGGGCCAACGTCCTGACTTTC. Its translation is CASRLTVAGANVLTF.

Only a few counts were recorded for this clone. The chain uses TRBV5-1 and TRBJ1-1; D call uncertain. Trimming removed 0 bases from V and 0 bases from J, with 12 bases in between. Germline V gives CDR1 SGHRS, CDR2 YFSETQ. This CDR3 has 16 residues. This CDR3 reads CASSLEGGSMNTEAFF. Here the CDR3 DNA reads TGCGCCAGCAGCTTGGAAGGCGGAAGCATGAACACTGAAGCTTTCTTT. Drawing the rest from reference TRBV5-1 and TRBJ1-1, the complete variable domain is KAGVTQTPRYLIKTRGQQVTLSCSPISGHRSVSWYQQTPGQGLQFLFEYFSETQRNKGNFPGRFSGRQFSNSRSEMNVSTLELGDSALYLCASSLEGGSMNTEAFFGQGTRLTVV.

There are a few counts of this clone. The rearrangement links TRBV29-1 to TRBJ1-2, with D perhaps TRBD1 (6 bases). The germline V and J ends were trimmed by 5 bases and 1 base, with 20 bases remaining between them. Per germline, CDR1 SQVTM and CDR2 ANQGSEA. The CDR3 length is 16 residues. The CDR3 spells CSVTPLGGQFNYGYTF. The CDR3 coding sequence is TGCAGCGTTACCCCCTTGGGGGGGCAGTTTAACTATGGCTACACCTTC.

This clone was observed a handful of times. The rearrangement links TRBV9 to TRBJ1-5; the match to TRBD1 covers 7 bases. The CDR3 runs to 17 residues. CDR1 and CDR2 (germline): SGDLS, YYNGEE. Trimming at V came to 4 bases and at J to 4 bases, leaving 14 bases not matched to a gene. CDR3 coding DNA: TGTGCCAGCAGCACCAAGGGGGCGGGACACCTGAATCAGCCCCAGCATTTT. Its protein product is CASSTKGAGHLNQPQHF.

The chain links TRBV19 to TRBJ1-2; D is uncertain. The CDR3 has 14 residues. From germline, CDR1 is LNHDA and CDR2 SQIVND (reference sequence). V was trimmed by 3 bases and J by 2 bases, leaving 10 bases between them. CDR3 sequence: CASSIGSGNYGYTF. The CDR3 DNA reads TGTGCCAGTAGTATCGGGTCCGGGAACTATGGCTACACCTTC.

The chain is built from TRBV19 and TRBJ2-1; 8 bases are a match to TRBD1. Germline CDR1 and CDR2: LNHDA and SQIVND (reference sequence). Trimming removed 11 bases from V and 8 bases from J; junction bases left unmatched: 11. This CDR3 is 13 amino acids long. The CDR3, as DNA: TGTGCCGGATCGGACAGGGTGGGGGATGAGCAGTTCTTC. Protein sequence: CAGSDRVGDEQFF.

The V call is TRBV9, the J call TRBJ2-1; a possible D gene is TRBD1 (6 bases). CDR1 and CDR2 (germline): SGDLS, YYNGEE. Between the trimmed V and J ends, which lost 3 bases and 0 bases, there was a span of 16 bases. This CDR3 has 17 residues. CDR3: CASSASLGGDSYNEQFF. The CDR3 DNA follows: TGTGCCAGCAGCGCATCACTAGGGGGTGACTCCTACAATGAGCAGTTCTTC.

There are a few counts of this clone. J is TRBJ2-2 and V is TRBV28; 8 bases align to TRBD1. There are 14 residues in the CDR3. From germline, CDR1 is MDHEN and CDR2 SYDVKM. V lost 8 bases and J lost 3; bases outside the gene matches: 5. CDR3 DNA sequence: TGTGCCAGCGGGCAGGGGGCCCACACCGGGGAGCTGTTTTTT. Translating it yields CASGQGAHTGELFF.